Listed here is a single TCR beta chain. What it binds is not known. This table comes from immunoSEQ multiplex PCR, and its TCRdb copy is limited to in-frame clones, with some not included. The table shows hundreds of thousands of clones, with under 70% occurring only once. V lost 3 bases and J lost 6, with 11 bases in between. CDR3 length equals 13 residues. Looked up from germline, CDR1 is SGHDT and CDR2 is YYEEEE. This sample is part of a study of cytotoxic CD8 clonotypes in ibrutinib-treated CLL. Study conclusions and caveats: Few clonotypes were public, and these shrank or held steady under treatment. Clonality was higher at baseline than in age-matched healthy donors and tracked circulating CD8+ T-cell counts.

This sequence was found in a human donor with chronic lymphocytic leukemia. This rearrangement joins TRBV5-6 to TRBJ2-3; weak D call: TRBD1 (5 bases). Sequenced material: PBMCs, taken after 36 months of ibrutinib treatment. The CDR3 loop is CASSYQGSDTQYF. Written as DNA, the CDR3 is TGTGCCAGCAGCTATCAGGGCAGTGATACGCAGTATTTT.